Below are 24 T cell receptor beta chains sequenced from a single sample in a study of blood T cell repertoires in COVID-19. Using immunoSEQ multiplex PCR, the repertoire was profiled, and TCRdb retains in-frame clones only, with some absent. Seen here are about 130,000 clones, 60% to 80% observed once, and the top ten hold approximately 11%. Sequenced input: peripheral blood. These receptors all stem from a man aged 55-75 years who had recovered from COVID-19.

The chain uses TRBV5-3 and TRBJ1-1; no definite D call. TRBV5-3 is placed among ORFs of uncertain function. Trimming pared 2 bases from V and 1 base from J, leaving 6 bases between. The CDR3 loop spans 13 amino acids. Written as DNA, the CDR3 is TGTGCCAGAAGCTTTGCAGAGAACACTGAAGCTTTCTTT. Its translation: CARSFAENTEAFF.

V gene TRBV13 combines with J gene TRBJ1-1; D is possibly TRBD1 (5 bases). This CDR3 is 13 amino acids long. With 5 bases removed from V and 6 bases from J, the gap between germline ends came to 13 bases. CDR1 and CDR2 from the germline V gene are PRHDT and FYEKMQ (reference sequence). CDR3 residues: CASSIDRIAEAFF. In DNA, the CDR3 is TGTGCCAGCAGCATAGACAGAATTGCTGAAGCTTTCTTT.

This clone came up a few times. V and J are TRBV28 and TRBJ1-5; a weak D match, TRBD1 (5 bases). The V end lost 6 bases, the J end lost 2 bases, and 17 bases lay between the germline ends. Germline-derived CDR1 and CDR2 are MDHEN and SYDVKM. This CDR3 region has 16 residues. The CDR3 coding sequence is TGTGCCAGCAGGGTCCCTAGCGGGGGAGGCAATCAGCCCCAGCATTTT. Protein product: CASRVPSGGGNQPQHF. The whole variable domain, filled in from reference TRBV28 and TRBJ1-5, reads DVKVTQSSRYLVKRTGEKVFLECVQDMDHENMFWYRQDPGLGLRLIYFSYDVKMKEKGDIPEGYSVSREKKERFSLILESASTNQTSMYLCASRVPSGGGNQPQHFGDGTRLSIL.

V usage is TRBV5-5 and J usage is TRBJ2-5; D gene uncertain. The CDR3 loop spans 14 amino acids. V shed 0 bases and J shed 2 bases, with 8 bases lying between them. Germline V CDR1 and CDR2: SGHKS, YYEKEE (reference sequence). CDR3: CASSLDARQETQYF. For the CDR3, the DNA is TGTGCCAGCAGCTTGGATGCCAGACAAGAGACCCAGTACTTC.

V gene TRBV14 combines with J gene TRBJ2-1; TRBD2 might be the D (5 bases). Germline CDR1 and CDR2: SGHDN and FVKESK. V was trimmed by 1 base and J by 2 bases, leaving 12 bases between them. This CDR3 contains 16 residues. CDR3 region: CASSQGLTGTYNEQFF. In nucleotides, the CDR3 is TGTGCCAGCAGCCAAGGCTTGACGGGGACCTACAATGAGCAGTTCTTC.

This clone has just a few counts. The J gene is TRBJ2-1, the V gene TRBV6-4; TRBD2 matches 8 bases. CDR3 length: 16 amino acids. Germline CDR1 reads MRHNA; CDR2 reads SNTAGT. V lost 0 bases and J lost 6; bases outside the gene matches: 7. CDR3 in DNA: TGTGCCAGCAGTGACTCCCCAGCGGGAGCGGGCAATGAGCAGTTCTTC. As protein: CASSDSPAGAGNEQFF.

The chain is built from TRBV6-1 and TRBJ2-7, with 9 bases lining up with TRBD2. V shed 2 bases, J shed 6 bases, and the junction held 5 bases outside the gene matches. From germline, CDR1 is MNHNS and CDR2 SASEGT. This CDR3 has 14 residues. CDR3 bases: TGTGCCAGCAGTGAACAAGCGGGGGGACGCGAGCAGTACTTC. It translates to CASSEQAGGREQYF.

This clone has a single count. The genes are TRBV9 and TRBJ2-3, with TRBD1 as a possible D gene (5 bases). V dropped 2 bases and J dropped 4 bases, with 23 bases sitting between them. The CDR3 is 18 residues long. CDR1 SGDLS and CDR2 YYNGEE come from the germline V gene. The CDR3 spells CASSVLPAAGNPPDTQYF. The DNA for the CDR3 is TGTGCCAGCAGCGTTCTTCCTGCGGCAGGGAACCCTCCAGATACGCAGTATTTT.

This clone was found a few times. This chain joins TRBV28 and TRBJ1-5; D might be TRBD1 (5 bases). The CDR3 length is 15 residues. CDR1 and CDR2 (germline): MDHEN, SYDVKM. Trimming cost V 6 bases and J 2 bases, with 14 bases left between them. The CDR3: CASRAGPRGNQPQHF. The CDR3 nucleotides are TGTGCCAGCAGGGCCGGACCCAGGGGCAATCAGCCCCAGCATTTT.

The V gene is TRBV5-4, the J gene TRBJ2-7, with 7 nucleotides matching TRBD2. Trimming removed 5 bases from V and 4 bases from J; junction bases left unmatched: 12. Germline CDR1 and CDR2: SGHNT and YYREEE (reference sequence). The CDR3 sequence is 15 residues long. This chain's CDR3 is CASRSGGAEGYEQYF. The CDR3 nucleotides are TGTGCCAGCAGATCGGGGGGAGCTGAGGGATACGAGCAGTACTTC.

The CDR3 region has the DNA TGTGCCAGCAGTTTAGAAGAGAACTATGGCTACACCTTC. Its translation: CASSLEENYGYTF. The genes are TRBV12-3 or TRBV12-4 and TRBJ1-2; D gene unclear. The CDR3 is made up of 13 amino acids. Trimming removed 1 base from V and 2 bases from J, with 5 bases in between.

The chain is built from TRBV25-1 and TRBJ2-2; D uncertain. The V gene's germline CDR1 is MGHDK and CDR2 SYGVNS. V shed 4 bases and J shed 6 bases, with 6 bases lying between them. This CDR3 has 12 amino acids. Here the CDR3 DNA reads TGTGCCAGCAGTGGAGATGCCGGGGAGCTGTTTTTT. Translation gives CASSGDAGELFF.

The table lists this clone with a few counts. The rearrangement joins TRBV4-3 to TRBJ1-1; weak D call: TRBD1 (5 bases). The CDR3 contains 15 residues. Per the germline V gene, CDR1 is LGHNA and CDR2 is YSLEER. The V and J ends lost 0 bases and 7 bases respectively, with 15 bases between them. In DNA, the CDR3 is TGCGCCAGCAGCCAAGAGGCGCAGGGCCAATTTGAAGCTTTCTTT. This translates into CASSQEAQGQFEAFF.

The chain is built from TRBV19 and TRBJ1-1; 10 bases fit TRBD1. This CDR3 spans 15 amino acids. CDR1 is LNHDA and CDR2 is SQIVND in the germline V gene (reference sequence). J gave up 1 base and V 5 bases, and 4 bases lay outside the gene matches. The CDR3 DNA is TGTGCCAGTAGTCCCCGGGACAGGGGGAACACTGAAGCTTTCTTT. This sequence encodes CASSPRDRGNTEAFF. Combining the CDR3 with reference TRBV19 and TRBJ1-1 gives the whole variable domain DGGITQSPKYLFRKEGQNVTLSCEQNLNHDAMYWYRQDPGQGLRLIYYSQIVNDFQKGDIAEGYSVSREKKESFPLTVTSAQKNPTAFYLCASSPRDRGNTEAFFGQGTRLTVV.

This clone was observed a handful of times. The rearrangement uses TRBV12-5 and TRBJ2-1; 8 positions match TRBD2. Trimming cost V 0 bases and J 3 bases; bases outside gene matches: 10. The CDR3 loop spans 18 amino acids. Germline V gives CDR1 LGHNT, CDR2 FRNRAP. The CDR3 DNA sequence: TGTGCTAGTGGTTTGGTAGGTTTTTCGAGCGGGGGCTACAATGAGCAGTTCTTC. Its translation is CASGLVGFSSGGYNEQFF. Filled out from reference TRBV12-5 and TRBJ2-1, the complete variable domain reads DARVTQTPRHKVTEMGQEVTMRCQPILGHNTVFWYRQTMMQGLELLAYFRNRAPLDDSGMPKDRFSAEMPDATLATLKIQPSEPRDSAVYFCASGLVGFSSGGYNEQFFGPGTRLTVL.

Concerning this clone itself: At the DNA level, this CDR3 is encoded by other sequences in the same sample as well. V and J are TRBV9 and TRBJ2-1, with D possibly TRBD2 on 5 matching bases. Germline loops: CDR1 SGDLS, CDR2 YYNGEE. This CDR3 has 15 residues. Trimming shortened V by 2 bases and J by 0 bases, and 9 bases separated the two germline ends. The CDR3 nucleotides read TGTGCCAGCAGCGTGCTAGGGAGCTCCTACAATGAGCAGTTCTTC. It translates to CASSVLGSSYNEQFF.

The chain carries TRBV30 and TRBJ1-2; 7 bases align to TRBD1. The J segment lost 2 bases and the V segment lost 5 bases, leaving 8 bases of the junction unmatched. This CDR3 spans 14 amino acids. CDR1 and CDR2 (germline): GTSNPN, SVGIG (reference sequence). CDR3 coding DNA: TGTGCCTGGGCCCCCGGGACAGCCAACTATGGCTACACCTTC. Its protein product is CAWAPGTANYGYTF. The variable domain in full, with the rest retrieved from reference TRBV30 and TRBJ1-2, is SQTIHQWPATLVQPVGSPLSLECTVEGTSNPNLYWYRQAAGRGLQLLFYSVGIGQISSEVPQNLSASRPQDRQFILSSKKLLLSDSGFYLCAWAPGTANYGYTFGSGTRLTVV.

This chain connects TRBV28 to TRBJ1-1; 9 nucleotides line up with TRBD1. The germline V gene encodes CDR1 MDHEN and CDR2 SYDVKM. This CDR3 has 14 residues. The V and J ends lost 7 bases and 6 bases, in that order; junction bases with no gene match: 9. The CDR3 coding sequence is TGTGCCAGCACCAAACAGGGGGCGAAGGCTGAAGCTTTCTTT. It specifies CASTKQGAKAEAFF.

V is TRBV5-4 and J is TRBJ1-1; D gene unclear. Trimming cost V 1 base and J 3 bases, with 10 bases left between them. Germline V gene sequence: CDR1 SGHNT, CDR2 YYREEE (reference sequence). The CDR3 consists of 14 residues. CDR3 sequence: CASSLMGRDTEAFF. CDR3 DNA: TGTGCCAGCAGCTTGATGGGGAGAGACACTGAAGCTTTCTTT.

V gene TRBV4-1 combines with J gene TRBJ2-1, with 7 nucleotides matching TRBD2. Germline values: CDR1 MGHRA, CDR2 YSYEKL. After removal of 6 bases from V and 8 bases from J, the junction contained 13 bases not matched to a gene. The CDR3 runs to 15 residues. The CDR3 DNA sequence: TGCGCCAGCAGGAAAATGGCGGGAGAGGGCGATGAGCAGTTCTTC. This codes for CASRKMAGEGDEQFF.

The V and J genes are TRBV7-3 and TRBJ1-1; 7 nucleotides align to TRBD1. The CDR3 covers 17 residues. Germline loops: CDR1 SGHTA, CDR2 FQGTGA. V was pared by 4 bases and J by 0 bases, with 11 bases of the junction left unmatched. The DNA of the CDR3 is TGTGCCAGCAGCTCCTCACCGGGACAGCCTATGAACACTGAAGCTTTCTTT. This codes for CASSSSPGQPMNTEAFF.

The chain couples TRBV9 to TRBJ2-2; D gene ambiguous. CDR3 length: 13 amino acids. Per germline, CDR1 SGDLS and CDR2 YYNGEE. The V and J ends lost 0 bases and 6 bases respectively, with 6 bases between them. In DNA, the CDR3 is TGTGCCAGCAGCGTAGCTACCGCCGGGGAGCTGTTTTTT. It yields the protein CASSVATAGELFF. Filled out from reference TRBV9 and TRBJ2-2, the complete variable domain reads DSGVTQTPKHLITATGQRVTLRCSPRSGDLSVYWYQQSLDQGLQFLIQYYNGEERAKGNILERFSAQQFPDLHSELNLSSLELGDSALYFCASSVATAGELFFGEGSRLTVL.

The chain combines TRBV5-1 with TRBJ2-7; 14 bases agree with TRBD2. Germline CDR1 is SGHRS and CDR2 is YFSETQ. Unmatched junction bases numbered 8, after V lost 6 bases and J lost 3 bases. CDR3 length equals 16 residues. The CDR3 DNA reads TGCGCCAGCAACCCCGGGACTAGCGGGAGAGTCTACGAGCAGTACTTC. This sequence encodes CASNPGTSGRVYEQYF.

This sequence joins TRBV5-1 and TRBJ2-7; D possibly corresponds to TRBD2 (6 bases). Germline V CDR1 and CDR2: SGHRS, YFSETQ. The V gene lost 0 bases and the J gene lost 7 bases, with 17 bases spanning the gap. The CDR3 is made up of 15 amino acids. The CDR3 here is CASSLVQGGGGEQYF. The CDR3 bases are TGCGCCAGCAGCTTGGTCCAGGGAGGAGGTGGGGAGCAGTACTTC.